This TCR beta chain was found in a study of CD8+ T cells in alopecia areata. Findings of the study overall: Lesional scalp exceeded normal scalp in clonality, especially in alopecia totalis/universalis. Patients displayed less clarity in TCR sharing than mice, a finding possibly related to HLA. Tofacitinib significantly reduced both scalp clonality and expanded CD8+ clones among the top 100.

Investigators isolated RNA and reverse transcribed it into cDNA to act as the sequencing template. Using immunoSEQ multiplex PCR, the repertoire was profiled, and TCRdb retains in-frame clones only, with some absent. This sample has roughly 250,000 clones, with 60% found just once. In the case of this clone: Its antigen is not known.

This CDR3 has 14 residues. Trimming removed 0 bases from V and 5 bases from J, with 13 bases in between. Germline assignment: CDR1 GTSNPN and CDR2 SVGIG (reference sequence). Regarding treatment: oral pan-JAK inhibitor, 5-10 mg twice daily. Obtained from alopecia areata patients were lesional scalp punch biopsies along with peripheral blood. This chain joins TRBV30 and TRBJ1-2, with D possibly matching TRBD1 (6 bases). Sequences were derived from CD4+ T cells sorted from blood, sampled between weeks 51 and 54, from a patient treated with tofacitinib. The receptor was derived from a human donor with alopecia areata. The CDR3 is CAWSVPAGVYGYTF. In nucleotides, the CDR3 is TGTGCCTGGAGTGTACCGGCAGGGGTGTATGGCTACACCTTC.